One and the same sample provided the 17 T cell receptor beta chains below, sequenced in a study of shared T cell receptors in the human thymus. Profiled with immunoSEQ multiplex PCR; TCRdb holds only in-frame clones, not every one. In the table there are roughly 660,000 clones, roughly 90% of which are singletons. The sample also formed part of further work on human thymus T cells.

The sequenced material came from thymocytes. These receptors originate from a boy younger than two with a congenital heart defect.

Here the CDR3 reads CASSQRTGVDYGYTF. For the CDR3, the DNA is TGTGCCAGCAGTCAGCGGACAGGGGTAGACTATGGCTACACCTTC. V and J are TRBV28 and TRBJ1-2, with 9 bases aligning to TRBD1. Germline CDR1 reads MDHEN; CDR2 reads SYDVKM. CDR3 length: 15 amino acids. V shed 5 bases and J 3 bases; nucleotides not matched to a gene: 7.

The CDR3 reads CASGPVPQTSGVPTGELFF. In DNA form, the CDR3 reads TGTGCTAGTGGACCGGTCCCCCAAACTAGCGGGGTGCCCACCGGGGAGCTGTTTTTT. The chain links TRBV12-5 to TRBJ2-2, with 10 bases that match TRBD2. This CDR3 comprises 19 residues. Germline-derived CDR1 and CDR2 are LGHNT and FRNRAP. The J segment lost 4 bases and the V segment lost 6 bases, leaving 17 bases of the junction unmatched. Using reference TRBV12-5 and TRBJ2-2 for the parts outside the CDR3, the full variable domain is DARVTQTPRHKVTEMGQEVTMRCQPILGHNTVFWYRQTMMQGLELLAYFRNRAPLDDSGMPKDRFSAEMPDATLATLKIQPSEPRDSAVYFCASGPVPQTSGVPTGELFFGEGSRLTVL.

This chain links TRBV27 with TRBJ1-5; TRBD1 matches at 7 bases. The germline V gene encodes CDR1 MNHEY and CDR2 SMNVEV (reference sequence). This CDR3 is built from 14 residues. Trimming took 5 bases from V and 3 from J; bases not matched to a gene: 4. The CDR3 nucleotides are TGTGCCAGCAGTCGCAGGGGGTTCAATCAGCCCCAGCATTTT. This sequence encodes CASSRRGFNQPQHF.

The chain employs TRBV7-8 and TRBJ2-7; TRBD1 matches 10 bases. Germline assignment: CDR1 SGHVS and CDR2 FQNEAQ. This CDR3 is built from 16 residues. J lost 4 bases, V lost 4 bases, and 10 bases had no gene match. CDR3 sequence: CASSSHRDRGLYEQYF. CDR3 in DNA: TGTGCCAGCAGCTCGCACCGGGACAGGGGATTGTACGAGCAGTACTTC.

This chain joins TRBV6-5 and TRBJ2-2, with 11 bases fitting TRBD2. CDR1 and CDR2 from the germline V gene are MNHEY and SVGAGI. Losses at the gene ends were 5 bases for V and 5 bases for J; bases not matched to a gene: 4. The CDR3 is 15 amino acids. CDR3 residues: CASSHRTSGTGELFF. The CDR3 DNA reads as TGTGCCAGCAGTCATCGGACTAGCGGGACCGGGGAGCTGTTTTTT.

The V call is TRBV6-1, the J call TRBJ1-2; 11 nucleotides align to TRBD1. With 3 bases clipped from V and 8 bases from J, the junction kept 2 bases outside the gene matches. Germline lookup yields CDR1 MNHNS and CDR2 SASEGT. This CDR3 spans 13 amino acids. CDR3 coding DNA: TGTGCCAGCAGTGAGGACAGGGGGCCCGGCTACACCTTC. This sequence encodes CASSEDRGPGYTF.

CDR3 protein: CASSPPAMRETQYF. In nucleotides, the CDR3 is TGTGCCAGCAGTCCCCCCGCGATGCGGGAGACCCAGTACTTC. The chain has TRBV27 and TRBJ2-5; no firm D call. The CDR3 is 14 residues long. Trimming pared 5 bases from V and 5 bases from J, leaving 15 bases between. Germline V gene data show CDR1 as MNHEY and CDR2 as SMNVEV (reference sequence).

V and J are TRBV7-6 and TRBJ1-1, with D maybe TRBD1 (5 bases). The germline V and J ends were trimmed by 10 bases and 4 bases, with 16 bases remaining between them. Per the germline V gene, CDR1 is SGHVS and CDR2 is FNYEAQ. This CDR3 has 13 amino acids. CDR3 nucleotide sequence: TGTGCCACCAAGACAGAGGTCGGCACTGAAGCTTTCTTT. As protein: CATKTEVGTEAFF.

This chain uses TRBV4-2 with TRBJ1-3, with TRBD1 matching 7 bases. CDR1 and CDR2 from the germline V gene are LGHNA and YNFKEQ. This CDR3 contains 15 residues. After removal of 3 bases from V and 8 bases from J, the junction contained 10 bases not matched to a gene. The CDR3 coding sequence is TGTGCCAGCAGCCAGGACAAGGGACAGAGGGACACCATATATTTT. It specifies CASSQDKGQRDTIYF.

The chain combines TRBV28 with TRBJ1-2; 10 nucleotides match TRBD1. The CDR3 has 16 amino acids. Germline CDR1 is MDHEN and CDR2 is SYDVKM. The V gene end was trimmed by 3 bases and the J gene end by 6 bases; junction bases not matched to a gene: 10. CDR3 in DNA: TGTGCCAGCAGTTTCAACGACAGGGGGCGGCCAAATGGCTACACCTTC. This sequence encodes CASSFNDRGRPNGYTF.

The CDR3 is CATSRDDPRTSGSGVEQYF. The CDR3 nucleotides are TGTGCCACCAGCAGAGATGACCCCCGGACTAGCGGGAGTGGGGTCGAGCAGTACTTC. The V call is TRBV15, the J call TRBJ2-7; 13 bases fit TRBD2. CDR3 length equals 19 residues. The V and J ends lost 0 bases and 6 bases, in that order; junction bases with no gene match: 14. Germline V gene sequence: CDR1 LNHNV, CDR2 YYDKDF (reference sequence).

V gene TRBV28 combines with J gene TRBJ1-1, with a tentative D call TRBD1 (6 bases). CDR3 length: 16 amino acids. The germline V and J ends were trimmed by 3 bases and 1 base, with 15 bases remaining between them. Germline CDR1 is MDHEN and CDR2 is SYDVKM. CDR3 nucleotide sequence: TGTGCCAGCAGTTTTGAGTCCCAGGGGCGGAACACTGAAGCTTTCTTT. This gives the protein CASSFESQGRNTEAFF.

This chain uses TRBV27 with TRBJ2-2; 7 bases align to TRBD1. Germline V CDR1 and CDR2: MNHEY, SMNVEV (reference sequence). The CDR3 totals 17 residues. Trimming at V came to 8 bases and at J to 1 base, leaving 13 bases not matched to a gene. CDR3 sequence: CASGKTGLDLNTGELFF. The CDR3 nucleotides read TGTGCCAGCGGGAAGACAGGGCTCGATTTGAACACCGGGGAGCTGTTTTTT.

This sequence joins TRBV19 and TRBJ2-1; D is unclear. Trimming removed 6 bases from V and 0 bases from J, with 9 bases in between. Germline CDR1 and CDR2: LNHDA and SQIVND (reference sequence). The length of the CDR3 is 14 residues. CDR3 amino acids: CASRADSSYNEQFF. CDR3 coding DNA: TGTGCCAGTAGGGCGGATTCCTCCTACAATGAGCAGTTCTTC.

The genes are TRBV28 and TRBJ1-1; D is unclear. V lost 11 bases, J lost 4 bases, and 14 bases lay in between. The CDR3 runs 12 residues. The germline V gene has CDR1 MDHEN and CDR2 SYDVKM. CDR3 protein: CAVSLETTEAFF. Here the CDR3 DNA reads TGTGCCGTCTCTTTGGAGACCACTGAAGCTTTCTTT.

The CDR3 is CASTPATSGNSYEQYF. DNA for the CDR3: TGTGCCAGCACCCCAGCGACTAGCGGGAACTCCTACGAGCAGTACTTC. This rearrangement joins TRBV28 to TRBJ2-7; 11 positions match TRBD2. J gave up 0 bases and V 7 bases, and 8 bases lay outside the gene matches. This CDR3 is 16 amino acids long. CDR1 and CDR2 (germline): MDHEN, SYDVKM.

To note about this clone: Other DNA sequences in this specimen translate into the identical CDR3. The V and J genes are TRBV6-5 and TRBJ2-2; 10 bases are shared with TRBD1. CDR1 and CDR2 from the germline V gene are MNHEY and SVGAGI. The CDR3 consists of 15 residues. The V gene end was trimmed by 4 bases and the J gene end by 5 bases; junction bases not matched to a gene: 4. The CDR3 loop reads CASSSGTGDTGELFF. The CDR3 nucleotides are TGTGCCAGCAGTTCCGGGACAGGGGATACCGGGGAGCTGTTTTTT.